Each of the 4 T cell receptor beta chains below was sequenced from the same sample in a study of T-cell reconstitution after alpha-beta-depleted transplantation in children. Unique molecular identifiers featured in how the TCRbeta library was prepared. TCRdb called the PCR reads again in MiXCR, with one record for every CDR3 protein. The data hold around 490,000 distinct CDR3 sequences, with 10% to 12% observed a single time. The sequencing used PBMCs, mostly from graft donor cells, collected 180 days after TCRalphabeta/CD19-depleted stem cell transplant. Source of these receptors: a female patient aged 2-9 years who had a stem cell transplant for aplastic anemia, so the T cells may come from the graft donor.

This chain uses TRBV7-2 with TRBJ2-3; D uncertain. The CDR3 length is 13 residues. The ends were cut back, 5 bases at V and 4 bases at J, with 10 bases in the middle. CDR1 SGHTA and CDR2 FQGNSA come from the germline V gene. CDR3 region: CASSHPLADTQYF. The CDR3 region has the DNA TGTGCCAGCAGCCACCCCCTAGCAGATACGCAGTATTTT.

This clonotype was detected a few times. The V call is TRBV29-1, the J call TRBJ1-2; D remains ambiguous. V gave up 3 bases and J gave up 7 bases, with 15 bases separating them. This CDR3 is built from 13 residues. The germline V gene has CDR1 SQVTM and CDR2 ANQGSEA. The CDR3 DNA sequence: TGCAGCGTTGATTCGATAGGGTATCTTGGCTACACCTTC. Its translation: CSVDSIGYLGYTF.

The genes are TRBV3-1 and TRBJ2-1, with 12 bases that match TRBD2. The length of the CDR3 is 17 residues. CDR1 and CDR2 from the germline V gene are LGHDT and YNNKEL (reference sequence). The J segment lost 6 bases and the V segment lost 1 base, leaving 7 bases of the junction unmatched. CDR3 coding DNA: TGTGCCAGCAGCCAAGTGTTACTAGCGGGAGGCTTCAATGAGCAGTTCTTC. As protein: CASSQVLLAGGFNEQFF.

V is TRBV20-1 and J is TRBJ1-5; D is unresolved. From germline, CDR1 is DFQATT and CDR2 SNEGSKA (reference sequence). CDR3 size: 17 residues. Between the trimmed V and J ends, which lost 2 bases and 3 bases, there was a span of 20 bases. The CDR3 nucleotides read TGCAGTGCTAGAACACCACGAACGCATCGGCTCAATCAGCCCCAGCATTTT. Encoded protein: CSARTPRTHRLNQPQHF.